The TCR beta chain under discussion was sequenced for a study of cytomegalovirus exposure and HLA in healthy donors. PCR involved 60 Vbeta and 13 Jbeta primers. Original data processing: In a later analysis, of around 83 million unique beta chains, about 11 million appeared in at least two donors. Only in-frame clones appear in the TCRdb table, and some are missing; sequencing was by immunoSEQ multiplex PCR. V, J and clone size derive from that table, while D and trimming were established from the DNA sequence. The sample contains about 240,000 clones, 78% of which appear only once. The sample comprised PBMCs. The receptor's source is a boy younger than 18 in good health and CMV-seronegative.

The CDR3 loop is CASSVEEGSGYEQYF. DNA of the CDR3: TGTGCCAGCAGCGTAGAGGAGGGTAGCGGCTACGAGCAGTACTTC. V and J are TRBV9 and TRBJ2-7, with a weak D call TRBD2 (6 bases). The V gene's germline CDR1 is SGDLS and CDR2 YYNGEE. Trimming removed 0 bases from V and 3 bases from J, with 13 bases in between. This CDR3 is built from 15 residues. Using reference TRBV9 and TRBJ2-7 for the parts outside the CDR3, the full variable domain is DSGVTQTPKHLITATGQRVTLRCSPRSGDLSVYWYQQSLDQGLQFLIQYYNGEERAKGNILERFSAQQFPDLHSELNLSSLELGDSALYFCASSVEEGSGYEQYFGPGTRLTVT.